This entry describes one TCR beta chain. Its antigen is as yet unknown. An overlapping HIV-1 Gag peptide pool stimulated these cells at 0.75 to 1 ug/peptide/mL. CD40L/CD69 double-negative CD45RO-high memory CD4+ T cells were collected. CD8-depleted PBMCs were stimulated 15 to 20 hours with anti-CD28/CD49d costimulation, CD40-blocking antibody and enfuvirtide. The libraries were made with immunoSEQ version 4 in survey mode. This table comes from immunoSEQ multiplex PCR, and its TCRdb copy is limited to in-frame clones, with some not included. The sample has 25,000 to 40,000 clones, approximately 85% seen once. The CDR3 totals 15 residues. J was trimmed by 4 bases and V by 3 bases; bases with no gene match: 8. CDR1 and CDR2 (germline): MNHEY, SMNVEV (reference sequence). This record belongs to a study of persistence of HIV-infected CD4 T cells. Study-level information: Isolated cells were CMV- and HIV-1 Gag-responding CD4+ T cells.

Study-level findings and limits: Degenerate expanded CDR3beta sequences were enriched among CMV- and Gag-responding cells.

The chain carries TRBV27 and TRBJ1-2, with 7 nucleotides matching TRBD1. The receptor's source is an adult woman with HIV who was CMV-seropositive. The sequencing used CD4+ T cells sorted from PBMCs after approximately 20-hour stimulation, collected from a patient who received antiretroviral therapy. The CDR3 region is CASSFRGGGTYGYTF. The CDR3, as DNA: TGTGCCAGCAGTTTCAGGGGGGGTGGGACCTATGGCTACACCTTC.